The 6 T cell receptor beta chains below were found in one sample sequenced in a study of T-cell reconstitution after alpha-beta-depleted transplantation in children. Using unique molecular identifiers, the investigators prepared the TCRbeta library. TCRdb redid the calling of the PCR reads with MiXCR, one entry per CDR3 protein. The table lists roughly 790,000 distinct CDR3 sequences, around 15% of them singletons. The material was PBMCs, mostly from graft donor cells, obtained 360 days after TCRalphabeta/CD19-depleted stem cell transplant. The receptors come from a male patient younger than 18 who had a stem cell transplant for acute lymphoblastic leukemia, so the T cells may come from the graft donor.

This clonotype was detected a few times. The gene calls are TRBV3-1 and TRBJ2-7; 7 bases are a match to TRBD2. The trim removed 4 bases at V and 6 bases at J, leaving 9 bases unmatched. CDR1 is LGHDT, CDR2 YNNKEL, per germline (reference sequence). The CDR3 consists of 14 residues. CDR3 protein: CASSLSGGSGEQYF. Written as DNA, the CDR3 is TGTGCCAGCAGCCTCTCGGGCGGGAGTGGCGAGCAGTACTTC.

This clonotype was counted once. V is TRBV4-1 and J is TRBJ1-1, with no clear D. Germline assignment: CDR1 MGHRA and CDR2 YSYEKL. With 1 base removed from V and 0 bases from J, the gap between germline ends came to 12 bases. This CDR3 has 16 residues. Written as DNA, the CDR3 is TGCGCCAGCAGCCAAGTCCACTTAGTCATGAACACTGAAGCTTTCTTT. Its translation is CASSQVHLVMNTEAFF.

The chain joins TRBV5-6 to TRBJ2-7; D perhaps matches TRBD1 (5 bases). This CDR3 has 14 residues. Germline V CDR1 and CDR2: SGHDT, YYEEEE. V shed 0 bases and J shed 3 bases, with 10 bases lying between them. CDR3 in amino acids: CASSLVSRVYEQYF. CDR3 sequence (DNA): TGTGCCAGCAGCTTGGTTTCCAGGGTCTACGAGCAGTACTTC.

This clonotype was counted at least ten times. V gene TRBV27 combines with J gene TRBJ2-4; D may be TRBD2 (6 bases). This CDR3 is 17 amino acids long. V lost 6 bases and J 0 bases, leaving 18 bases between the germline ends. Germline lookup yields CDR1 MNHEY and CDR2 SMNVEV (reference sequence). CDR3 coding DNA: TGTGCCAGCAGGGATCGATTTAGCGGCTTAGCCAAAAACATTCAGTACTTC. The encoded protein is CASRDRFSGLAKNIQYF.

As regards this clonotype: Its ends do not fully match the called genes, so a read error is possible. The V call is TRBV12-3 or TRBV12-4, the J call TRBJ2-2, with 9 positions matching TRBD2. The CDR3 extends over 18 amino acids. The CDR3 sequence: CAISFRKSTSGNTGELFF. CDR3 nucleotide sequence: TGTGCCATCAGTTTCAGGAAATCGACTAGCGGAAACACCGGGGAGCTGTTTTTT.

This clonotype was seen only a few times. The chain is built from TRBV7-8 and TRBJ2-7; D uncertain. Trimming took off 2 bases at V and 0 bases at J, with 8 bases between the two ends. Looked up from germline, CDR1 is SGHVS and CDR2 is FQNEAQ. The CDR3 extends over 14 amino acids. CDR3 DNA: TGTGCCAGCAGCTTATATATTAGCTCCTACGAGCAGTACTTC. This sequence encodes CASSLYISSYEQYF.